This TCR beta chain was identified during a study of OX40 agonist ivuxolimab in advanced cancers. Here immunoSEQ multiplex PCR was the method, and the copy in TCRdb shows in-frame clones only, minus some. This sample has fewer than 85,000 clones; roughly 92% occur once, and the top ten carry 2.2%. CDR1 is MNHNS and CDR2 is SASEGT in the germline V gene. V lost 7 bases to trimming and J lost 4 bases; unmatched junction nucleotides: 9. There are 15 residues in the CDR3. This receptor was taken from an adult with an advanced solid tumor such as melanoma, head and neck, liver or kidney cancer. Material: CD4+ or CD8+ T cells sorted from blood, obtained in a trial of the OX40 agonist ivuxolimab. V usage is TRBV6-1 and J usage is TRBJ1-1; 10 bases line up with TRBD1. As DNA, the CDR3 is TGTGCCAGCACCAGCACGGGACAGGGGTTCACTGAAGCTTTCTTT. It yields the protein CASTSTGQGFTEAFF.